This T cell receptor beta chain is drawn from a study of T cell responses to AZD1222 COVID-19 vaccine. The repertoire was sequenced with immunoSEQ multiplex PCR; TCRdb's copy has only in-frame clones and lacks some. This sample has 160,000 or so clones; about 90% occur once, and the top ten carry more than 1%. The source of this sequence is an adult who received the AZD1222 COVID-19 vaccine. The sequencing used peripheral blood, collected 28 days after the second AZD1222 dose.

The CDR3 is CASSLPVGDKNTEAFF. CDR3 bases: TGTGCCAGCAGCTTACCCGTCGGGGACAAGAACACTGAAGCTTTCTTT. The chain links TRBV7-9 to TRBJ1-1; D may be TRBD1 (6 bases). Deletions cut 2 bases from V and 1 base from J, with 14 bases between. The CDR3 is 16 residues long. CDR1 and CDR2 from the germline V gene are SEHNR and FQNEAQ (reference sequence).